Listed below are T cell receptor beta chains from one sample, sequenced in a study of T cell responses to AZD1222 COVID-19 vaccine. Profiling relied on immunoSEQ multiplex PCR, and the TCRdb table lists in-frame clones only, not all of them. The sample holds under 150,000 clones; nearly 90% are singletons and the top ten take over 8%. The starting material was peripheral blood, obtained 28 days after the second AZD1222 dose. The receptors stem from an adult who received the AZD1222 COVID-19 vaccine. Both conserved end residues are part of each CDR3. Each record gives: J gene, V gene, clone size, D gene, CDR3 protein. A D gene is named only where the DNA matches it firmly. For some rows the clone size is stated as once, few or many, or as a class when expanded; others skip it.

TRBJ2-7 TRBV12-3/TRBV12-4 . . CASSFYNEQYF
TRBJ1-6 TRBV19 . TRBD1 CASSLGQGAQNSPLHF
TRBJ2-2 TRBV7-2 medium-sized TRBD2 CASSLRNGLAGRLTGELFF
TRBJ1-6 TRBV15 . . CATSRAGYNSPLHF
TRBJ2-1 TRBV5-6 . TRBD2 CASSRGGTSGNGEQFF
TRBJ1-2 TRBV7-9 . TRBD1 CASSIDGQGLNGYTF
TRBJ1-4 TRBV4-2 . TRBD1 CASSQAPGQGHSNEKLFF
TRBJ2-1 TRBV6-6 . . CASGDEQFF
TRBJ2-7 TRBV6-5 . . CASSYSGTSYEQYF
TRBJ2-6 TRBV18 . TRBD1 CASSLFVGQGLSGANVLTF
TRBJ2-2 TRBV10-3 . . CAISPYLSGELFF
TRBJ1-1 TRBV30 . . CAWEGGVRAEAFF